What follows is one TCR beta chain and its context. Its antigen is currently unknown. Patients had received no treatment of any kind before thyroid surgery. The data originate from a study of metastatic and nonmetastatic thyroid tumors. The germline V gene has CDR1 GTSNPN and CDR2 SVGIG (reference sequence). The CDR3 is 16 residues long. With 1 base clipped from V and 4 bases from J, the junction kept 11 bases outside the gene matches. Study outcomes and limitations: Relative to benign nodules, malignant thyroid tumors were reportedly characterized by significantly elevated TCR beta diversity in blood and tumor.

TCRdb re-called the PCR reads with MiXCR. This table holds approximately 28,000 clones, around 25% found once. V is TRBV30 and J is TRBJ2-7; 9 positions match TRBD1. Sequenced input: blood. This TCR was recovered from a female donor with papillary thyroid cancer or a benign thyroid nodule (not recorded which). Some clones in this sample may be carry-over from other donors' samples. Here the CDR3 DNA reads TGTGCCTGGAGTGGAGGCGCCGGGACAGGGAGATACGAGCAGTACTTC. Protein: CAWSGGAGTGRYEQYF.